These 18 T cell receptor beta chains came from one sample sequenced in a study of blood T cell repertoires in COVID-19. Clones were sequenced by immunoSEQ multiplex PCR, and TCRdb holds only the in-frame ones, with some missing. The profile shows about 83,000 clones, about 82% of them singletons. Sequenced material: peripheral blood. The receptors were sampled from a middle-aged man with active COVID-19.

The chain combines TRBV5-4 with TRBJ1-1; D not resolved. The V gene lost 4 bases and the J gene lost 0 bases, with 13 bases spanning the gap. Germline lookup yields CDR1 SGHNT and CDR2 YYREEE (reference sequence). The CDR3 totals 15 residues. The CDR3 coding sequence is TGTGCCAGCAGCCCGACGGGAGCTATGAACACTGAAGCTTTCTTT. Translation gives CASSPTGAMNTEAFF.

This rearrangement joins TRBV19 to TRBJ1-2, with no clear D. The CDR3 loop spans 13 amino acids. CDR1 and CDR2 (germline): LNHDA, SQIVND (reference sequence). Trimming removed 7 bases at V and 4 bases at J, with 13 bases between. The CDR3 reads CASTPAGAYGYTF. CDR3 nucleotides: TGTGCCAGTACCCCAGCAGGTGCCTATGGCTACACCTTC. The complete variable domain, with remaining parts taken from reference TRBV19 and TRBJ1-2, reads DGGITQSPKYLFRKEGQNVTLSCEQNLNHDAMYWYRQDPGQGLRLIYYSQIVNDFQKGDIAEGYSVSREKKESFPLTVTSAQKNPTAFYLCASTPAGAYGYTFGSGTRLTVV.

V and J are TRBV27 and TRBJ2-2; a weak D match, TRBD2 (7 bases). Trimming took 4 bases from V and 0 from J, leaving 12 bases between them. CDR3 length: 16 residues. Germline CDR1 reads MNHEY; CDR2 reads SMNVEV (reference sequence). CDR3 in DNA: TGTGCCAGCAGTTCGCCGGGGGGCGCGAACACCGGGGAGCTGTTTTTT. Encoded protein: CASSSPGGANTGELFF.

This chain links TRBV9 with TRBJ2-7; 8 bases match TRBD1. Germline V gives CDR1 SGDLS, CDR2 YYNGEE. The CDR3 spans 12 residues. V was pared by 2 bases and J by 6 bases, with 1 base of the junction left unmatched. Here the CDR3 reads CASSVTGGEQYF. CDR3 sequence (DNA): TGTGCCAGCAGCGTCACAGGGGGCGAGCAGTACTTC.

This chain connects TRBV4-2 to TRBJ2-7, with 8 nucleotides matching TRBD1. The germline CDR1 and CDR2 sequences are LGHNA and YNFKEQ. Trimming cost V 0 bases and J 4 bases; bases outside gene matches: 5. The CDR3 totals 15 residues. The CDR3 nucleotides are TGTGCCAGCAGCCAAGAAATCGACAGGGGTTACGAGCAGTACTTC. Amino acids: CASSQEIDRGYEQYF.

By frequency in the sample, this clone is medium-sized (0.01 to 0.1%). The gene calls are TRBV5-4 and TRBJ1-5; D is uncertain. The CDR3 sequence is 13 residues long. The germline V gene has CDR1 SGHNT and CDR2 YYREEE (reference sequence). Between the trimmed V and J ends, which lost 0 bases and 5 bases, there was a span of 6 bases. CDR3 bases: TGTGCCAGCAGCTTGGACATTCATCAGCCCCAGCATTTT. Translating gives CASSLDIHQPQHF. The variable domain in full, with the rest retrieved from reference TRBV5-4 and TRBJ1-5, is ETGVTQSPTHLIKTRGQQVTLRCSSQSGHNTVSWYQQALGQGPQFIFQYYREEENGRGNFPPRFSGLQFPNYSSELNVNALELDDSALYLCASSLDIHQPQHFGDGTRLSIL.

The chain combines TRBV11-2 with TRBJ2-1, with a tentative D call TRBD2 (6 bases). The CDR3 contains 12 residues. V was trimmed by 7 bases and J by 4 bases, leaving 8 bases between them. Germline V CDR1 and CDR2: SGHAT, FQNNGV. CDR3 region: CASIGGYNEQFF. The CDR3 bases are TGTGCCAGCATTGGGGGGTACAATGAGCAGTTCTTC.

This chain connects TRBV5-6 to TRBJ1-1, with 11 positions matching TRBD1. The CDR3 covers 19 residues. Trimming cost V 4 bases and J 6 bases; bases outside gene matches: 20. Per germline, CDR1 SGHDT and CDR2 YYEEEE. DNA of the CDR3: TGTGCCAGCAGCGGGGCCGGGACAGGGGGTTCAAATCTTCAGTCTGAAGCTTTCTTT. Amino acids: CASSGAGTGGSNLQSEAFF.

V usage is TRBV5-6 and J usage is TRBJ1-1; tentative D call: TRBD1 (6 bases). The CDR3 has 13 amino acids. Germline-derived CDR1 and CDR2 are SGHDT and YYEEEE. Trimming took 0 bases from V and 4 from J, leaving 7 bases between them. The CDR3 region is CASSLETGTEAFF. The DNA for the CDR3 is TGTGCCAGCAGCTTGGAGACAGGCACTGAAGCTTTCTTT.

Here the CDR3 DNA reads TGCAGCGCCCAGAAATCCGAACAGGACCAAGGCCTAGCTTTCTTT. It translates to CSAQKSEQDQGLAFF. This chain links TRBV29-1 with TRBJ1-1, with a tentative D call TRBD1 (5 bases). The germline V gene has CDR1 SQVTM and CDR2 ANQGSEA. There are 15 residues in the CDR3. Trimming removed 7 bases from V and 10 bases from J, with 28 bases in between.

The V gene is TRBV24-1, the J gene TRBJ1-1; 7 nucleotides agree with TRBD1. With V trimmed by 7 bases and J by 1 base, 8 bases remained unmatched. The CDR3 extends over 15 amino acids. The V gene's germline CDR1 is KGHDR and CDR2 SFDVKD. CDR3 nucleotide sequence: TGTGCCACCAGGGGGAAGACAGGGCCGAACACTGAAGCTTTCTTT. This codes for CATRGKTGPNTEAFF.

This chain links TRBV5-1 with TRBJ1-1; possibly TRBD1 for D (6 bases). In germline, CDR1 is SGHRS, CDR2 YFSETQ. The CDR3 runs 14 residues. V was cut by 6 bases and J by 6 bases, with 18 bases left in between. The CDR3: CASNRGGSKAEAFF. CDR3 DNA: TGCGCCAGCAACCGGGGGGGCAGTAAGGCTGAAGCTTTCTTT.

This chain links TRBV6-5 with TRBJ1-2; 7 bases agree with TRBD1. V shed 6 bases, J shed 1 base, and the junction held 5 bases outside the gene matches. This CDR3 is 14 amino acids long. Germline assignment: CDR1 MNHEY and CDR2 SVGAGI. CDR3 nucleotide sequence: TGTGCCAGCAGGGGGGACAGCCTTAACTATGGCTACACCTTC. This sequence encodes CASRGDSLNYGYTF.

The CDR3 coding sequence is TGTGCCAGCAGTCTCCCTCGCGGGAGGGGGCTTGTGAGGGACATTCAGTACTTC. Protein sequence: CASSLPRGRGLVRDIQYF. The V gene is TRBV28, the J gene TRBJ2-4, with 9 bases lining up with TRBD2. Per germline, CDR1 MDHEN and CDR2 SYDVKM. This CDR3 is 18 amino acids long. With 5 bases clipped from V and 8 bases from J, the junction kept 19 bases outside the gene matches.

This chain connects TRBV4-2 to TRBJ2-3; 12 bases map to TRBD2. The V gene end was trimmed by 1 base and the J gene end by 0 bases; junction bases not matched to a gene: 5. The CDR3 totals 18 residues. Looked up from germline, CDR1 is LGHNA and CDR2 is YNFKEQ. CDR3 in DNA: TGTGCCAGCAGCCAAGGACTAGCGGGGGAGACGAGCACAGATACGCAGTATTTT. Its translation is CASSQGLAGETSTDTQYF.

The chain employs TRBV21-1 and TRBJ1-5. TRBV21-1 is shown as a pseudogene. CDR3 length equals 21 residues. CDR3 sequence reads: CASSKGGRTASGEYSNQPQHF. CDR3 bases: TGTGCCAGCAGCAAAGGGGGGAGGACCGCCAGCGGGGAGTATAGCAATCAGCCCCAGCATTTT.

This clone was detected a few times. The V call is TRBV10-3, the J call TRBJ2-2; 12 nucleotides align to TRBD2. V lost 2 bases and J lost 6; bases outside the gene matches: 7. The CDR3 consists of 17 residues. CDR1 is ENHRY and CDR2 is SYGVKD in the germline V gene. For the CDR3, the DNA is TGTGCCATCAGTGAGGGACTAGCGGGGATGGCGTCCGGGGAGCTGTTTTTT. It specifies CAISEGLAGMASGELFF.

V usage is TRBV15 and J usage is TRBJ2-7, with D possibly TRBD1 on 6 matching bases. Germline lookup yields CDR1 LNHNV and CDR2 YYDKDF (reference sequence). V was clipped by 7 bases and J by 5 bases, with 18 bases between them. The length of the CDR3 is 14 residues. The CDR3 nucleotides read TGTGCCACCACCCCGACAGGCGCTCCTAACGAGCAGTACTTC. Protein product: CATTPTGAPNEQYF.